The 6 T cell receptor beta chains in this list originate from one sample, sequenced in a study of T cells after yellow fever vaccination. TCRdb re-analysed the 5' RACE reads in MiXCR, keeping a single row per CDR3 protein. The table records 620,000 or so distinct CDR3 sequences, roughly an eighth of them present only once. Sequencing was performed on PBMCs, taken on the day of the yellow fever booster vaccination. These receptors all stem from a young man who received the YFV17D yellow fever vaccine.

This clonotype has only a few counts. The chain links TRBV7-9 to TRBJ2-3, with unresolved D. The CDR3 runs to 14 residues. V was trimmed by 5 bases and J by 2 bases, leaving 11 bases between them. Germline loops: CDR1 SEHNR, CDR2 FQNEAQ (reference sequence). The chain's CDR3 is CASSPAHDTDTQYF. CDR3 in DNA: TGTGCCAGCAGCCCCGCGCACGACACAGATACGCAGTATTTT.

The gene calls are TRBV12-3 or TRBV12-4 and TRBJ1-4; weak D call: TRBD1 (5 bases). V lost 8 bases and J 4 bases, leaving 11 bases between the germline ends. The CDR3 length is 13 residues. This CDR3 reads CASAGGGNEKLFF. Written as DNA, the CDR3 is TGTGCCAGCGCGGGGGGAGGTAATGAAAAACTGTTTTTT.

V usage is TRBV12-3 or TRBV12-4 and J usage is TRBJ2-1; 10 nucleotides match TRBD2. V dropped 6 bases and J dropped 6; count of bases not matched to a gene: 2. This CDR3 region has 13 residues. This CDR3 reads CASRLAGPNEQFF. The CDR3 coding sequence is TGTGCCAGCAGACTAGCGGGACCCAATGAGCAGTTCTTC.

In this sample, this clonotype turned up a few times. The V and J genes are TRBV18 and TRBJ2-5; 7 nucleotides align to TRBD2. CDR3 length equals 17 residues. The germline gives CDR1 KGHSH, CDR2 LQKENI. With V trimmed by 0 bases and J by 5 bases, 12 bases remained unmatched. The CDR3 is CASSPPGRSGTEETQYF. DNA for the CDR3: TGTGCCAGCTCACCACCGGGGAGAAGCGGGACGGAGGAGACCCAGTACTTC.

This clonotype has more than one count but fewer than ten. The chain couples TRBV7-2 to TRBJ2-6; TRBD1 might be the D (6 bases). CDR1 and CDR2 (germline): SGHTA, FQGNSA. Trimming took off 5 bases at V and 0 bases at J, with 11 bases between the two ends. This CDR3 contains 16 residues. The CDR3 reads CASSPDRASGANVLTF. The CDR3 DNA reads as TGTGCCAGCAGCCCGGACAGAGCCTCTGGGGCCAACGTCCTGACTTTC.

This clonotype was counted a few times. The V gene is TRBV5-1, the J gene TRBJ2-3; D is uncertain. CDR3 length equals 13 residues. V was pared by 3 bases and J by 4 bases, with 9 bases between. Germline assignment: CDR1 SGHRS and CDR2 YFSETQ. This CDR3 reads CASSSTPPDTQYF. The CDR3 bases are TGCGCCAGCAGCTCCACCCCCCCAGATACGCAGTATTTT.